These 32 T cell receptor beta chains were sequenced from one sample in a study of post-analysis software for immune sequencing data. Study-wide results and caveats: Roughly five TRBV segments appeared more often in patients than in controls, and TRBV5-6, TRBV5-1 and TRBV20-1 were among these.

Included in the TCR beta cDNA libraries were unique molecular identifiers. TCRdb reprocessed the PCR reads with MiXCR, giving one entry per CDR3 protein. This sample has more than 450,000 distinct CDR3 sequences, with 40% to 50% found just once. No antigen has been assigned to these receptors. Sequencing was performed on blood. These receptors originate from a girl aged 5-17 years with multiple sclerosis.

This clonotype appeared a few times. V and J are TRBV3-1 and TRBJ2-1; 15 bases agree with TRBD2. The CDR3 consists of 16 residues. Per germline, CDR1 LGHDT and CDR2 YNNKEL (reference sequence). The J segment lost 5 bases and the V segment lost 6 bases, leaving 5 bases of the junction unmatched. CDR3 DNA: TGTGCCAGCAGTCCACGGACTAGCGGGAGGGACAATGAGCAGTTCTTC. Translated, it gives CASSPRTSGRDNEQFF.

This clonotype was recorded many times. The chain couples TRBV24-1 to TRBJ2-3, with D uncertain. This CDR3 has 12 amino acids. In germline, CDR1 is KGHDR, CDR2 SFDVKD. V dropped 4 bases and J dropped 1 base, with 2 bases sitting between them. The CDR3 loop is CATSEGTDTQYF. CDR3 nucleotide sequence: TGTGCCACCAGTGAGGGCACAGATACGCAGTATTTT.

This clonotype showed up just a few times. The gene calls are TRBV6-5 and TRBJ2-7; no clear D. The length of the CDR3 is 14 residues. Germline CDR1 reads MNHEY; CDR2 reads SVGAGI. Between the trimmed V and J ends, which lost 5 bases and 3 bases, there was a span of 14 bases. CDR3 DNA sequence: TGTGCCAGCAGTCCTGAGGAGAAGGGCTACGAGCAGTACTTC. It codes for CASSPEEKGYEQYF.

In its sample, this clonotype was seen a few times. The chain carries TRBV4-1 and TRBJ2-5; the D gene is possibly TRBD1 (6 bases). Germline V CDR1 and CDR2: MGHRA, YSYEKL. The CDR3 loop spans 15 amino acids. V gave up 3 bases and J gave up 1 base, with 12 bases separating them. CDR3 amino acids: CASSHRDTRQETQYF. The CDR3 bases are TGCGCCAGCAGCCATCGGGACACCCGCCAAGAGACCCAGTACTTC.

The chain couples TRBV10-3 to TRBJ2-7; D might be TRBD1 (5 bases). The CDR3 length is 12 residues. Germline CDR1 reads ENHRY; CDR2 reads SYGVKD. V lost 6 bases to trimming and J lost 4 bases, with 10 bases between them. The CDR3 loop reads CAIRDTEYEQYF. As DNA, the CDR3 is TGTGCCATCAGGGACACGGAGTACGAGCAGTACTTC.

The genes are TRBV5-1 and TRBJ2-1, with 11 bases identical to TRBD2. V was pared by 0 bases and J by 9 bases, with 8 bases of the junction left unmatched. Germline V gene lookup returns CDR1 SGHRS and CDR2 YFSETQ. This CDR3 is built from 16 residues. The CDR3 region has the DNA TGCGCCAGCAGCTTGGGGGTAGCGGGAGGGCCCGCTGAGCAGTTCTTC. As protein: CASSLGVAGGPAEQFF.

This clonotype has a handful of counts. The CDR3 DNA is TGTGCCAGCAGTTACTCGTCAGTTCTAGCCAAAAACATTCAGTACTTC. Encoded protein: CASSYSSVLAKNIQYF. J is TRBJ2-4 and V is TRBV6-5; D gene unclear. The CDR3 contains 16 residues. V lost 0 bases to trimming and J lost 0 bases, with 9 bases between them. CDR1 and CDR2 from the germline V gene are MNHEY and SVGAGI.

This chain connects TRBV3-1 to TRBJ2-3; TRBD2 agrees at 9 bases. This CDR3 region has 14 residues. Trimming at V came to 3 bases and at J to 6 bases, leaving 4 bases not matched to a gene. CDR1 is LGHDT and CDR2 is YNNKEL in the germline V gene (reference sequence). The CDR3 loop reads CASSHSGRADTQYF. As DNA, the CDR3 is TGTGCCAGCAGCCATAGCGGGAGAGCTGATACGCAGTATTTT.

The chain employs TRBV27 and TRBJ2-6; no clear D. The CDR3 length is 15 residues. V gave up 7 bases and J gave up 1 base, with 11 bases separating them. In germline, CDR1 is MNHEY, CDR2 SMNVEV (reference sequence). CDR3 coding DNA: TGTGCCAGCACTCCAAAGGGTTCTGGGGCCAACGTCCTGACTTTC. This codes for CASTPKGSGANVLTF.

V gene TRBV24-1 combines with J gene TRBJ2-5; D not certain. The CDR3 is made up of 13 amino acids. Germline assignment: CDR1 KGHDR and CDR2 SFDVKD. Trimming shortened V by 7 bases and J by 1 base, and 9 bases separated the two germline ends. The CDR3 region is CATSSWGQETQYF. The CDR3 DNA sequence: TGTGCCACCAGCAGCTGGGGCCAAGAGACCCAGTACTTC.

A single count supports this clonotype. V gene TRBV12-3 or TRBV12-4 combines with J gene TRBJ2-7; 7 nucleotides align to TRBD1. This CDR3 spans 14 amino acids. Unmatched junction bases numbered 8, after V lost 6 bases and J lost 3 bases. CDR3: CASSSGTEFYEQYF. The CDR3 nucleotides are TGTGCCAGCAGCTCGGGGACAGAATTCTACGAGCAGTACTTC.

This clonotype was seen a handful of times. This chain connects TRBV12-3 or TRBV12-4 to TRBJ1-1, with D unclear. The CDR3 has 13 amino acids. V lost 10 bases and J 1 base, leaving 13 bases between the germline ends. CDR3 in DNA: TGTGCCATCCGGGGATTTACGAACACTGAAGCTTTCTTT. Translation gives CAIRGFTNTEAFF.

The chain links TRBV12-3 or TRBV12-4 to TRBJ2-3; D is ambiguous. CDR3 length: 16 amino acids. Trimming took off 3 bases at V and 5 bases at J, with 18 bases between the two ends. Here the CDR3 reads CASSFRSTERRDTQYF. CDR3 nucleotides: TGTGCCAGCAGTTTCAGGAGCACCGAGAGGAGAGATACGCAGTATTTT.

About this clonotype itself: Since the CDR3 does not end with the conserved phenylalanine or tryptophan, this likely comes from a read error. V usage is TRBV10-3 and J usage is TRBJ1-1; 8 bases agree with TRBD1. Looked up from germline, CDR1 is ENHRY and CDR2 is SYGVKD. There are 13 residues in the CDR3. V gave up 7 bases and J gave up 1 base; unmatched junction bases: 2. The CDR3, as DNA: TGTGCCATCAACAGGGGGGGGAACACTGAAGCTTTCTAT. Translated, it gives CAINRGGNTEAFY.

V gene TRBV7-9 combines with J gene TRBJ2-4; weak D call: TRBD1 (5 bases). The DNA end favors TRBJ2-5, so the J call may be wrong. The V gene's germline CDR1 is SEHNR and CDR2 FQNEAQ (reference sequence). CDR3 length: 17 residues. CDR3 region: CASSPIPIRVRQETQYF. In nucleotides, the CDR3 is TGTGCCAGCAGCCCTATTCCAATCAGGGTACGCCAAGAGACCCAGTACTTC.

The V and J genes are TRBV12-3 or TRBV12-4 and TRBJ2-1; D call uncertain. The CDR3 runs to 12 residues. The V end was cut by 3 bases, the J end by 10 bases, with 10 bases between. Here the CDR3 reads CASSFDEGEQFF. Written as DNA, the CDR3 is TGTGCCAGCAGTTTCGACGAAGGGGAGCAGTTCTTC.

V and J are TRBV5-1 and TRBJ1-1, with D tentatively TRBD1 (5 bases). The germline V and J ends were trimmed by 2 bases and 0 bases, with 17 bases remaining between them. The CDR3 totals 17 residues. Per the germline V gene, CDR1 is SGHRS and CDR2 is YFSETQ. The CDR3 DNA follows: TGCGCCAGCAGCTTAAAGGGGCCTCGGGGGATGAACACTGAAGCTTTCTTT. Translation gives CASSLKGPRGMNTEAFF. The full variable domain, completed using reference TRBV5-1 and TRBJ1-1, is KAGVTQTPRYLIKTRGQQVTLSCSPISGHRSVSWYQQTPGQGLQFLFEYFSETQRNKGNFPGRFSGRQFSNSRSEMNVSTLELGDSALYLCASSLKGPRGMNTEAFFGQGTRLTVV.

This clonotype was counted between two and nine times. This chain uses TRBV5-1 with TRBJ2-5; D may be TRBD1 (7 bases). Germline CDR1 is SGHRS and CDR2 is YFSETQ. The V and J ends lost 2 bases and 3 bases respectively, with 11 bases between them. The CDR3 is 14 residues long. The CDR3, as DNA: TGCGCCAGCAGCTTCAGGGGGGCGGAAGAGACCCAGTACTTC. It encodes CASSFRGAEETQYF.

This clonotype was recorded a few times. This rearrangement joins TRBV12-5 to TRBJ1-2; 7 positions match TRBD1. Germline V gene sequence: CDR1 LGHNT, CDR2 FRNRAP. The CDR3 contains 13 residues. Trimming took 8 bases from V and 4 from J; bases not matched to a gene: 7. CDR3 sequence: CASRGGQTYGYTF. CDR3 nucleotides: TGTGCTAGTCGCGGGGGACAGACCTATGGCTACACCTTC.

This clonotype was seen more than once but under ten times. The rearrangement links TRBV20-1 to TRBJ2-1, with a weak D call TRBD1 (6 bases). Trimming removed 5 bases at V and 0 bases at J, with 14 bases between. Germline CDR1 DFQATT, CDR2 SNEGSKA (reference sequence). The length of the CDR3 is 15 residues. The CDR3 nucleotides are TGCAGTGCTCCTTTAGGGGGAAGCTCCTACAATGAGCAGTTCTTC. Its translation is CSAPLGGSSYNEQFF.

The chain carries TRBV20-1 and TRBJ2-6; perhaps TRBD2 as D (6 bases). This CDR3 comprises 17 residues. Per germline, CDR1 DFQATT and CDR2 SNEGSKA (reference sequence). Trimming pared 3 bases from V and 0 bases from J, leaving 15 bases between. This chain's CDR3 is CSASPGRMSSGANVLTF. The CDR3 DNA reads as TGCAGTGCTAGTCCTGGGAGGATGAGCTCTGGGGCCAACGTCCTGACTTTC.

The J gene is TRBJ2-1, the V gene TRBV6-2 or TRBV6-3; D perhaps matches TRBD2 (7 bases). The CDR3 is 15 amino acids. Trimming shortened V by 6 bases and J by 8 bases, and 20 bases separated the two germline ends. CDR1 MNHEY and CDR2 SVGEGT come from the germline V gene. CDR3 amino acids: CASSQSGGGGDEQFF. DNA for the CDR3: TGTGCCAGCAGCCAGTCCGGCGGGGGCGGGGATGAGCAGTTCTTC.

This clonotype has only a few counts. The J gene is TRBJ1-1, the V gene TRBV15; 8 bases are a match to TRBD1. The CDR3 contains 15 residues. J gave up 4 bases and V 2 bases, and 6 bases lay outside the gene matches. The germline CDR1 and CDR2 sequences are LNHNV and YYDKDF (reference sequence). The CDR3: CATSRSQGAGTEAFF. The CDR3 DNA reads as TGTGCCACCAGCAGATCGCAGGGGGCTGGCACTGAAGCTTTCTTT.

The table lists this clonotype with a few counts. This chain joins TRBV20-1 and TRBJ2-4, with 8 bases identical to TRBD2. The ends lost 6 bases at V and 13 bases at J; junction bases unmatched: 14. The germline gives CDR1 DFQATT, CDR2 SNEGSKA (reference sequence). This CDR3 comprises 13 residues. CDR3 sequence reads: CSARAGTSREQYF. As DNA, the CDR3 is TGCAGTGCCAGGGCCGGGACTAGTCGTGAGCAGTACTTC.

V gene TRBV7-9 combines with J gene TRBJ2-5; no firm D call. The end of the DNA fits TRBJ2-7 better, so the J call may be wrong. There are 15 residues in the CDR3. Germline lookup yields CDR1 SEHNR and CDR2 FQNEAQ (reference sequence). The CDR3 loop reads CASSPPDPIFYEQYF. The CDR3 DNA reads TGTGCCAGCAGCCCCCCAGATCCTATATTTTACGAGCAGTACTTC.

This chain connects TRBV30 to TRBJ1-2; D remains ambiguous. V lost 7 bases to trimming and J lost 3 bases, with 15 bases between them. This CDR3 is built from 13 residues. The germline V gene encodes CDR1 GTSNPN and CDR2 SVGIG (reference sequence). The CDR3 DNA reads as TGTGCCTCGGGAAGAGGGATGGACTATGGCTACACCTTC. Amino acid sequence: CASGRGMDYGYTF.

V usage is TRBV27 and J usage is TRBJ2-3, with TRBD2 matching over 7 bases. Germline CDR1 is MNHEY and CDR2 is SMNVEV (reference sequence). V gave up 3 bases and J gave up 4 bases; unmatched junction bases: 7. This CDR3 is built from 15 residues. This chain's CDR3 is CASSLLGLGADTQYF. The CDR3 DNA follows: TGTGCCAGCAGTTTGCTCGGACTAGGTGCAGATACGCAGTATTTT.

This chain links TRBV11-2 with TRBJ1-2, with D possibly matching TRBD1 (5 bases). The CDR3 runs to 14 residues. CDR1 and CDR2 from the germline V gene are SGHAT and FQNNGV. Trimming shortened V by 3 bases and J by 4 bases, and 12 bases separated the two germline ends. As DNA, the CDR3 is TGTGCCAGCAGCTTCACAGGCTCGGGCTATGGCTACACCTTC. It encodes CASSFTGSGYGYTF.

The CDR3 nucleotides read TGTGCCAGCAGTTATGGCTTGCTCCCGGGACAGAAAAGTAGCACAGATACGCAGTATTTT. It codes for CASSYGLLPGQKSSTDTQYF. The chain employs TRBV6-2 or TRBV6-3 and TRBJ2-3; 7 positions match TRBD1. The CDR3 totals 20 residues. V was pared by 3 bases and J by 0 bases, with 18 bases of the junction left unmatched. CDR1 MNHEY and CDR2 SVGEGT come from the germline V gene.

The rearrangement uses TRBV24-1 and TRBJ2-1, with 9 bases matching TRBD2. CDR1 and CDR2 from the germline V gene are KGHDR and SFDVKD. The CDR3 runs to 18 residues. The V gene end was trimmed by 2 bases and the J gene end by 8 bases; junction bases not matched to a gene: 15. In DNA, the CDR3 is TGTGCCACCAGTGATTCCCCCCTTGCGGGAGGGCTGGCCGATGAGCAGTTCTTC. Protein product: CATSDSPLAGGLADEQFF.

CDR3 protein: CSARDGVGGGGTDTQYF. Here the CDR3 DNA reads TGCAGTGCTAGAGATGGGGTCGGCGGGGGGGGCACAGATACGCAGTATTTT. The chain joins TRBV20-1 to TRBJ2-3, with 9 bases that match TRBD2. V gave up 0 bases and J gave up 1 base; unmatched junction bases: 8. There are 17 residues in the CDR3. The V gene's germline CDR1 is DFQATT and CDR2 SNEGSKA (reference sequence).

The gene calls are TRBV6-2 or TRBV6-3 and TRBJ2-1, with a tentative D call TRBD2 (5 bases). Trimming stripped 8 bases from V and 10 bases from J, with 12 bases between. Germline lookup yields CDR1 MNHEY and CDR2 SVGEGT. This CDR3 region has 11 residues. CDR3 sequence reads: CASSHGGEQFF. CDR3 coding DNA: TGTGCCAGCTCCCATGGAGGCGAGCAGTTCTTC.